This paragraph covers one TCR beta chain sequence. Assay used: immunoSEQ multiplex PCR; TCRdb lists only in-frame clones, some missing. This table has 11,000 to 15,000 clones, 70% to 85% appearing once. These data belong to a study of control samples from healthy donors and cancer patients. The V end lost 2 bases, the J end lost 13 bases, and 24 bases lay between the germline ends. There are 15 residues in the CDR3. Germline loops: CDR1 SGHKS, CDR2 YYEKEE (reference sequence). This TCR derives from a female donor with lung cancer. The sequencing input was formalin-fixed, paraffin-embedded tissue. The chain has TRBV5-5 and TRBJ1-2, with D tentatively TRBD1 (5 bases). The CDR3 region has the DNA TGTGCCAGCAGCTTATATAGCGGGAGTGGGGCCTCAGGCACCTTC. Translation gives CASSLYSGSGASGTF. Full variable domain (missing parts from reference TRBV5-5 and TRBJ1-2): DAGVTQSPTHLIKTRGQQVTLRCSPISGHKSVSWYQQVLGQGPQFIFQYYEKEERGRGNFPDRFSARQFPNYSSELNVNALLLGDSALYLCASSLYSGSGASGTFGSGTRLTVV.